This T cell receptor (beta chain) is from a study of T cell responses to AZD1222 COVID-19 vaccine. Profiled with immunoSEQ multiplex PCR; TCRdb holds only in-frame clones, not every one. The top ten clones hold approximately 2.9% of a sample with 130,000 or so clones, about 86% of them seen once. Worth noting for this clone: Its antigen remains unidentified.

Study-wide results and limits: The donor cohort was predominantly white British with a female majority, and clonal diversity may have been underestimated. Only after the peak T cell response were repertoires sampled.

The input for sequencing was peripheral blood, taken 28 days after the second AZD1222 dose. The receptor's source is an adult who received the AZD1222 COVID-19 vaccine.

CDR3 residues: CASSIRTVYGYTF. The CDR3 DNA reads as TGTGCCAGCAGTATCCGGACAGTCTATGGCTACACCTTC. V gene TRBV12-3 or TRBV12-4 combines with J gene TRBJ1-2, with D possibly being TRBD1 (6 bases). Trimming shortened V by 5 bases and J by 4 bases, and 11 bases separated the two germline ends. This CDR3 comprises 13 residues.